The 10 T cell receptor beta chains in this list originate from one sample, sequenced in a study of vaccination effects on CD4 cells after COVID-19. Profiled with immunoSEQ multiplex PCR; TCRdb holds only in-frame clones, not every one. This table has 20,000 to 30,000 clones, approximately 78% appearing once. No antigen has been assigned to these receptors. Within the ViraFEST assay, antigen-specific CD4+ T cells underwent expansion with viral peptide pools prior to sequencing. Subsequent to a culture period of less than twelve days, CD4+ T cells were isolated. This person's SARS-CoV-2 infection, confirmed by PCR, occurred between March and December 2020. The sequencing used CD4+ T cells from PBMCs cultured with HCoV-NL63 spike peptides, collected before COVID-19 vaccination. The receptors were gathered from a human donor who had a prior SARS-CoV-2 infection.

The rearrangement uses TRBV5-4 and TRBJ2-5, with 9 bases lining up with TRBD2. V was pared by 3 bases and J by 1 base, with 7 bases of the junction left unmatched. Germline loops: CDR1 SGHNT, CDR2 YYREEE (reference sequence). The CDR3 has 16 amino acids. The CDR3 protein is CASSSHQLAGQETQYF. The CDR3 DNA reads TGTGCCAGCAGCTCCCACCAACTAGCGGGCCAAGAGACCCAGTACTTC.

Written as DNA, the CDR3 is TGTGCCAGCAGTTCCAAATCCGAGACAGGGAGGACTGAAGCTTTCTTT. Residues: CASSSKSETGRTEAFF. This chain links TRBV6-5 with TRBJ1-1; 7 bases agree with TRBD1. The germline V gene has CDR1 MNHEY and CDR2 SVGAGI. The CDR3 loop spans 16 amino acids. J was trimmed by 5 bases and V by 4 bases; bases with no gene match: 13.

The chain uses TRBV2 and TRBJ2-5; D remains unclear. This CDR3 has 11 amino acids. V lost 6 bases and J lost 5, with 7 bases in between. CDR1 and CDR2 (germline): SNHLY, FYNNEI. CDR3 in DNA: TGTGCCAGCAGCCCTCGGGAGACCCAGTACTTC. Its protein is CASSPRETQYF.

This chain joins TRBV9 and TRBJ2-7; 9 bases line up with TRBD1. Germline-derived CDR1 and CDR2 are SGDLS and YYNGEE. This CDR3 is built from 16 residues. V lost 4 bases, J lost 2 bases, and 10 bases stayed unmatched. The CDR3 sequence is CASSRTGQGLPYEQYF. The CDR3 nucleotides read TGTGCCAGCAGCCGCACGGGACAGGGTCTCCCCTACGAGCAGTACTTC.

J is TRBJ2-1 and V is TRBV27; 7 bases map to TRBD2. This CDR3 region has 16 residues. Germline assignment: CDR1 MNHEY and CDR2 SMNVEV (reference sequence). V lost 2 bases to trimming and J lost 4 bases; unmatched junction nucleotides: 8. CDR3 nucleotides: TGTGCCAGCAGTTTACTACTAGCGAACAAATACAATGAGCAGTTCTTC. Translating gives CASSLLLANKYNEQFF.

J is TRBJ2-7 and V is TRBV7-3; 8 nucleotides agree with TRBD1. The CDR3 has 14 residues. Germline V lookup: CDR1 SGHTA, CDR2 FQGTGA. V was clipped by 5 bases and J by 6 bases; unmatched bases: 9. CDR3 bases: TGTGCCAGCAGCCCAGGACAGGGCTGGAGCGAGCAGTACTTC. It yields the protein CASSPGQGWSEQYF.

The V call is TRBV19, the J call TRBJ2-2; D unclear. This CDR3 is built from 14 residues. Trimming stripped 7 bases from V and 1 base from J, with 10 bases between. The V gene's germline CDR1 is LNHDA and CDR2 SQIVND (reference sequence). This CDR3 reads CASKGTMNTGELFF. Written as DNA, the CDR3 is TGTGCCAGTAAGGGCACAATGAACACCGGGGAGCTGTTTTTT.

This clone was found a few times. The chain's CDR3 is CASSLSLAGYNEQFF. The DNA for the CDR3 is TGTGCCAGCAGCTTATCGCTAGCGGGGTACAATGAGCAGTTCTTC. The V gene is TRBV7-2, the J gene TRBJ2-1; 9 bases agree with TRBD2. After removal of 2 bases from V and 4 bases from J, the junction contained 3 bases not matched to a gene. CDR1 is SGHTA, CDR2 FQGNSA, per germline. This CDR3 contains 15 residues.

The CDR3 protein is CASSLSGSLYEQYF. In DNA form, the CDR3 reads TGTGCCAGCAGTCTGAGCGGGAGTCTCTACGAGCAGTACTTC. The chain carries TRBV2 and TRBJ2-7; 8 positions match TRBD2. CDR3 length equals 14 residues. V gave up 5 bases and J gave up 3 bases; unmatched junction bases: 6. CDR1 is SNHLY, CDR2 FYNNEI, per germline.

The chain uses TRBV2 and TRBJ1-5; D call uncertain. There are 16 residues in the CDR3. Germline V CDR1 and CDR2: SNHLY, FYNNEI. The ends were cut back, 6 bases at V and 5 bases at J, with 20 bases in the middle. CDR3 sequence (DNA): TGTGCCAGCAGCTTGACAAGGAGGGTCGTTTATCAGCCCCAGCATTTT. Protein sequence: CASSLTRRVVYQPQHF. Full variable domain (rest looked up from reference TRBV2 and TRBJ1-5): EPEVTQTPSHQVTQMGQEVILRCVPISNHLYFYWYRQILGQKVEFLVSFYNNEISEKSEIFDDQFSVERPDGSNFTLKIRSTKLEDSAMYFCASSLTRRVVYQPQHFGDGTRLSIL.